This T cell receptor beta chain was captured by sequencing in a study of blood T cell repertoires in COVID-19 (dated by TCRdb to 2018 to 2020). A note on the overall study: Samples covering the acute and convalescent phases of COVID-19 were provided by collaborators in the United States, Italy and Spain. The sample metadata nearly always contained a de-identified subject ID, COVID-19 status, age in years and sex. Samples were obtained from the ongoing ImmuneRACE study (first 160 participants) and from 950 to 1,500 subjects provided by 6 global collaborators. Where available, HLA class I and class II types were taken from metadata supplied by the sample provider and were not determined by assay-based typing. The repertoires were made available in a free public database intended to serve as a resource for research on the immune response to SARS-CoV-2. The material from the prospective study consisted of cDNA or gDNA derived from T cells, B-cell-depleted T cells, or PBMCs. Deeply sampled blood TCRbeta repertoires from subjects exposed to, actively infected with, or recovered from COVID-19 were included in the dataset. Here is what the overall study found, with its caveats: How much clinical and demographic metadata was included differed by source and by participant, and the metadata was provided uncurated.

Collaborating institutions collected whole blood in K2EDTA tubes following their own protocols. Collaborator samples were shipped for TCRbeta analysis as frozen whole blood, isolated PBMCs, or DNA extracted from either sample type. The V end gives up 4 bases and the J end 4 bases, leaving 4 bases in the junction not matched to a gene. Based on the germline V gene (reference sequence), the CDR1 and CDR2 sequences are LGHDT and YNNKEL. The CDR3 runs 14 amino acids, cysteine and phenylalanine included. The CDR3 DNA has 42 bases and is translated from base 1. TCRbeta CDR3 regions were amplified from genomic DNA by means of the immunoSEQ Assay, a bias-controlled multiplex PCR. Under the source paper's analysis protocol: The number of nucleated cells in each sample was estimated by amplification of reference gene primers within the assay. To quantify the absolute abundance of each unique TCRbeta CDR3 rearrangement, sequence reads were collapsed and filtered. For each sample, productive Simpson clonality was calculated as the square root of Simpson's diversity index over productive rearrangements. Drawn from immuneACCESS, this table holds only the in-frame rearrangements with V and J called that TCRdb kept. Clones are partly lost; checked studies trace under half to an unresolved V gene and leave the rest unexplained. V, J and clone size derive from that table, while D and trimming were established from the DNA sequence. The sample table lists approximately 670,000 clones, 70% to 90% of them with a count of one. The ten largest clones capture under 0.3% of the sample.

As for this clone: Its antigen remains unidentified. The sample holds no much larger clone one base away, and base qualities are not on file.

Sequenced sample: peripheral blood. The chain couples TRBV3-1 (or the pseudogene TRBV3-2) to TRBJ2-5; a stretch of 9 junction bases matches TRBD2. The TCR comes from a woman younger than 30 with acute or convalescent COVID-19. The nucleotide sequence is TGTGCCAGCAGCCTAGCGGGGGTGGGAGAGACCCAGTACTTC. The resulting protein is CASSLAGVGETQYF.